This paragraph reports one T cell receptor (beta chain). These data are taken from a study of technical replicates of blood from a handful of donors. Germline V gene lookup returns CDR1 LNHNV and CDR2 YYDKDF (reference sequence). The V and J ends lost 0 bases and 9 bases respectively, with 18 bases between them. The CDR3 is 16 amino acids. The table came from immunoSEQ multiplex PCR; TCRdb's copy has only in-frame clones and leaves some out. The data show roughly 100,000 clones, under 97% seen once. This receptor was identified in a human donor in good health. The chain joins TRBV15 to TRBJ1-5; D is possibly TRBD1 (6 bases). Sequencing was carried out using T cells isolated from PBMCs. The CDR3 DNA follows: TGTGCCACCAGCAGAGAAACGGGGGGATGGGGGCGGCCCCAGCATTTT. Translation: CATSRETGGWGRPQHF.